This T cell receptor (beta chain) was obtained from a study of cytomegalovirus exposure and HLA in healthy donors. The study's findings and limits: Indistinguishable V segments such as TRBV6-2 and TRBV6-3 were excluded. The CMV antigen specificity of a few CMV-associated chains was confirmed through in vitro analysis. Judged likely to be a sequencing artifact was a cluster of highly shared sequence variants.

The primer mix had 60 Vbeta and 13 Jbeta primers. Data came from immunoSEQ multiplex PCR; TCRdb stores just in-frame clones and leaves some out. The sample records 55,000 to 85,000 clones, around 64% being singletons. The V gene end was trimmed by 5 bases and the J gene end by 4 bases; junction bases not matched to a gene: 6. The CDR3 runs to 15 residues. CDR1 and CDR2 (germline): SNHLY, FYNNEI. This clone was seen only a few times. Its antigen is unknown. The receptor's source is a woman between 50 and 59 years old in good health and CMV-seronegative. This sequence joins TRBV2 and TRBJ2-3; 10 positions match TRBD1. Material: PBMCs. CDR3 loop: CASSPRDRGPDTQYF. CDR3 sequence (DNA): TGTGCCAGCAGTCCCCGGGACAGGGGCCCAGATACGCAGTATTTT.